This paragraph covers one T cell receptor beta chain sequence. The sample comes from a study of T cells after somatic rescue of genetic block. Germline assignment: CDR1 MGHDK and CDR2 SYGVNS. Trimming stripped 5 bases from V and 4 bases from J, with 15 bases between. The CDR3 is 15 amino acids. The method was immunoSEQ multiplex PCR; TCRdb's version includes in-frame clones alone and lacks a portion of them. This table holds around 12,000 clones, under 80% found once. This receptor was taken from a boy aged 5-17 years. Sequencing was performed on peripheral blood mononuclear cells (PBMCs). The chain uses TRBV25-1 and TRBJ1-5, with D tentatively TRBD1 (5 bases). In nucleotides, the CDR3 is TGTGCCAGCAGTCCCTCCAACAAGGGGAATCAGCCCCAGCATTTT. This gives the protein CASSPSNKGNQPQHF.